The 9 T cell receptor beta chains below all came from one sample that was sequenced in a study of T cells in Graves' hyperthyroidism and ophthalmopathy (dated by TCRdb to the late 2010s). The library was obtained by multiplex PCR. Sequencing took place on an Illumina HiSeq 2000. Amplification of TCR beta CDR3 regions was carried out from RNA transcripts. A first-round RT-PCR of the TCR CDR3 used the HTBI primer set with the Qiagen OneStep RT-PCR kit. TCRdb reworked the public reads: Q25 trimming with fastp, MiXCR clone assembly, productive beta chains retained. CDR3 protein sequences are deduplicated, and each keeps its most common genes and DNA. In this sample the table shows fewer than 450,000 distinct CDR3 sequences, 15% to 20% of which occur a single time. The ten largest clones take up about a third of the sample. The sample taken for sequencing was blood. The receptors originated from a woman aged 25 to 39 with Graves' hyperthyroidism that later progressed to Graves' ophthalmopathy.

This clonotype was counted only a few times. The gene calls are TRBV29-1 and TRBJ2-7, with 12 bases aligning to TRBD1. This CDR3 has 16 amino acids. V was pared by 3 bases and J by 3 bases, with 9 bases of the junction left unmatched. Per germline, CDR1 SQVTM and CDR2 ANQGSEA. CDR3 residues: CSVEARGTGGFYEQYF. The CDR3 nucleotides are TGCAGCGTTGAGGCTCGTGGGACAGGGGGCTTCTACGAGCAGTACTTC.

As to this clonotype: Since no conserved phenylalanine or tryptophan closes the CDR3, a read error is the likely cause. The rearrangement joins TRBV28 to TRBJ1-1; possibly TRBD1 for D (6 bases). Trimming stripped 3 bases from V and 1 base from J, with 9 bases between. In germline, CDR1 is MDHEN, CDR2 SYDVKM. There are 14 residues in the CDR3. The chain's CDR3 is CASSLGARNTEAFS. The CDR3 DNA is TGTGCCAGCAGTTTGGGGGCCAGGAACACTGAAGCTTTCTCT.

The chain is built from TRBV5-1 and TRBJ2-7; 9 nucleotides align to TRBD1. The germline V gene encodes CDR1 SGHRS and CDR2 YFSETQ. The length of the CDR3 is 13 residues. V was clipped by 5 bases and J by 2 bases; unmatched bases: 2. The CDR3 coding sequence is TGCGCCAGCAGTTGGGACAGGGCCTACGAGCAGTACTTC. Its translation is CASSWDRAYEQYF.

The chain has TRBV29-1 and TRBJ2-3; D possibly corresponds to TRBD1 (6 bases). The V gene's germline CDR1 is SQVTM and CDR2 ANQGSEA. The CDR3 sequence is 19 residues long. Trimming left V 1 base short and J 0 bases short, with 23 bases between. In DNA form, the CDR3 reads TGCAGCGTTGAAGGTCAAGTAGGTACCAGGGGATCTAGCACAGATACGCAGTATTTT. Amino acids: CSVEGQVGTRGSSTDTQYF.

V and J are TRBV5-1 and TRBJ2-5; possible D gene TRBD2, 5 bases. Germline CDR1 SGHRS, CDR2 YFSETQ. With 4 bases removed from V and 4 bases from J, the gap between germline ends came to 14 bases. The CDR3 is made up of 14 amino acids. CDR3 nucleotides: TGCGCCAGCAGCCCGGGCCCTGAGGGAGAGACCCAGTACTTC. Amino acid sequence: CASSPGPEGETQYF.

This chain joins TRBV5-1 and TRBJ1-5; D unclear. This CDR3 contains 16 residues. Germline CDR1 reads SGHRS; CDR2 reads YFSETQ. Trimming removed 0 bases from V and 1 base from J, with 11 bases in between. The CDR3 nucleotides read TGCGCCAGCAGCTTGGGGGCTCTGGGGAGCAATCAGCCCCAGCATTTT. Translating it yields CASSLGALGSNQPQHF.

This chain uses TRBV19 with TRBJ1-6; the D gene is possibly TRBD1 (6 bases). The CDR3 has 16 amino acids. The germline CDR1 and CDR2 sequences are LNHDA and SQIVND (reference sequence). The ends were cut back, 6 bases at V and 8 bases at J, with 20 bases in the middle. CDR3 sequence reads: CASRKRAGTRYSPLHF. As DNA, the CDR3 is TGTGCCAGTAGAAAGAGAGCCGGGACACGGTATTCACCCCTCCACTTT.

This clonotype has at least ten counts. The chain recombines TRBV14 with TRBJ2-2; perhaps TRBD1 as D (6 bases). The CDR3 spans 20 residues. The germline CDR1 and CDR2 sequences are SGHDN and FVKESK. Trimming shortened V by 1 base and J by 2 bases, and 23 bases separated the two germline ends. The CDR3 nucleotides read TGTGCCAGCAGCCAAGGTTCCCTTGACGTGGGGGCTCCTAACACCGGGGAGCTGTTTTTT. It specifies CASSQGSLDVGAPNTGELFF. The full variable domain, with the rest looked up from reference TRBV14 and TRBJ2-2, is EAGVTQFPSHSVIEKGQTVTLRCDPISGHDNLYWYRRVMGKEIKFLLHFVKESKQDESGMPNNRFLAERTGGTYSTLKVQPAELEDSGVYFCASSQGSLDVGAPNTGELFFGEGSRLTVL.

This clonotype has a count of ten or more. The chain is built from TRBV7-9 and TRBJ2-5; 10 nucleotides agree with TRBD2. Per germline, CDR1 SEHNR and CDR2 FQNEAQ (reference sequence). Unmatched junction bases numbered 6, after V lost 4 bases and J lost 1 base. CDR3 size: 16 residues. The CDR3 is CASSSLTSGPQETQYF. CDR3 bases: TGTGCCAGCAGCTCCTTGACTAGCGGGCCCCAAGAGACCCAGTACTTC.